A selection of T cell receptor beta chains follows, all from one sample in a study of shared clonotypes between healthy human individuals. Assay: immunoSEQ multiplex PCR; the TCRdb copy retains only in-frame clones and omits some. Of a few million clones listed, roughly 93% are singletons. Sequencing was performed on naive CD4+ T cells from PBMCs. All receptors derive from a man younger than 35 in good health. Some clones in this sample may be carry-over from other donors' samples. CDR3s include the opening cysteine and the closing phenylalanine or tryptophan. D genes are given only for firm matches. Not every row has a clone size; where given, it reads once, few, many or a size class.

TRBJ2-1	NA	TRBV9	NA	15	CASSPRTAGGHEQFF	TGTGCCAGCAGCCCCAGGACTGCTGGGGGACATGAGCAGTTCTTC
TRBJ1-3	NA	TRBV5-6	NA	14	CASSFRQIGNTIYF	TGTGCCAGCAGCTTCCGACAAATAGGGAACACCATATATTTT
TRBJ2-6	NA	TRBV5-1	NA	15	CASSPGNSGANVLTF	TGCGCCAGCAGCCCTGGGAACTCTGGGGCCAACGTCCTGACTTTC
TRBJ2-7	NA	TRBV7-2	NA	15	CASSPEGPRGGEQYF	TGTGCCAGCAGCCCAGAGGGACCTAGGGGGGGTGAGCAGTACTTC
TRBJ1-5	few	TRBV30	TRBD1	15	CAWRPPGQSGQPQHF	TGTGCCTGGAGACCTCCGGGACAGTCGGGACAGCCCCAGCATTTT
TRBJ2-5	NA	TRBV5-1	TRBD1	15	CASSRDRGHQETQYF	TGCGCCAGCAGCCGGGACAGGGGGCACCAAGAGACCCAGTACTTC
TRBJ2-1	NA	TRBV5-1	NA	13	CASSLGGYNEQFF	TGCGCCAGCAGCTTGGGGGGTTACAATGAGCAGTTCTTC
TRBJ2-7	NA	TRBV5-4	TRBD1	14	CASSYPTGTYEQYF	TGTGCCAGCAGCTACCCGACAGGGACCTACGAGCAGTACTTC
TRBJ1-2	NA	TRBV7-3	NA	13	CASSSVGTYGYTF	TGTGCCAGCAGCTCCGTAGGGACCTATGGCTACACCTTC
TRBJ2-7	NA	TRBV5-1	NA	15	CASSFSFEGLNEQYF	TGCGCCAGCAGCTTTTCATTCGAGGGCCTAAACGAGCAGTACTTC
TRBJ2-3	NA	TRBV7-3	NA	14	CASSLRARRDTQYF	TGTGCCAGCAGCCTCAGGGCGAGGAGAGATACGCAGTATTTT
TRBJ2-1	NA	TRBV28	TRBD1	15	CASTLFRTGGNEQFF	TGTGCCAGCACCCTTTTCCGGACAGGGGGGAATGAGCAGTTCTTC
TRBJ2-3	NA	TRBV25-1	TRBD2	16	CASSGGSGRAVDTQYF	TGTGCCAGCAGTGGGGGGAGCGGGAGGGCCGTAGATACGCAGTATTTT
TRBJ2-1	NA	TRBV4-1	NA	17	CASSQDLATRPNNEQFF	TGCGCCAGCAGCCAAGATTTGGCTACCCGACCCAACAATGAGCAGTTCTTC
TRBJ1-2	NA	TRBV6-1	NA	14	CASVASAGRPGYTF	TGTGCCAGCGTGGCTTCAGCAGGGAGGCCTGGCTACACCTTC
TRBJ2-3	NA	TRBV29-1	NA	14	CSVTKTGLTDTQYF	TGCAGTGTTACCAAGACAGGTCTTACAGATACGCAGTATTTT